This T cell receptor beta chain was documented in a study of T-cell reconstitution after alpha-beta-depleted transplantation in children. Broader study findings: Some patients showed high day-60 TCRbeta diversity, which derived from surviving recipient T cells and thymic progenitors.

This clonotype turned up a few times. The target antigen is unknown. Unique molecular identifiers featured in how the TCRbeta library was prepared. TCRdb reprocessed the PCR reads with MiXCR, giving one entry per CDR3 protein. The sample has over 200,000 distinct CDR3 sequences, 7% to 9% seen once. With 6 bases removed from V and 8 bases from J, the gap between germline ends came to 14 bases. Germline V gives CDR1 MGHDK, CDR2 SYGVNS. The CDR3 runs 13 residues. The receptor was isolated from a male patient aged 2-15 years who had a stem cell transplant for acute myeloid leukemia, so the T cells may come from the graft donor. The rearrangement links TRBV25-1 to TRBJ2-1, with a tentative D call TRBD2 (6 bases). The sequences come from PBMCs, mostly from graft donor cells, collected 360 days after TCRalphabeta/CD19-depleted stem cell transplant. The CDR3 DNA follows: TGTGCCAGCAGGGGGAGACTAGTTGATGAGCAGTTCTTC. Its translation: CASRGRLVDEQFF. The whole variable domain, filled in from reference TRBV25-1 and TRBJ2-1, reads EADIYQTPRYLVIGTGKKITLECSQTMGHDKMYWYQQDPGMELHLIHYSYGVNSTEKGDLSSESTVSRIRTEHFPLTLESARPSHTSQYLCASRGRLVDEQFFGPGTRLTVL.